This T cell receptor beta chain was identified in a study of T cells after yellow fever vaccination. Overall study findings and caveats: Researchers cautioned that FACS-sorted repertoires could harbor abundant clonotypes contaminating from the bulk population.

The CDR3 contains 12 residues. Deletions cut 6 bases from V and 10 bases from J, with 15 bases between. Germline lookup yields CDR1 SEHNR and CDR2 FQNEAQ (reference sequence). The sample holds a few counts of this clonotype. Antigen unknown. TCRdb reanalysed the 5' RACE reads using MiXCR and keeps one entry per CDR3 protein. The sample contains about 340,000 distinct CDR3 sequences, about 12% of which appear only once. This chain uses TRBV7-9 with TRBJ1-1; D remains ambiguous. Sequenced material: CD4+ T cells sorted from PBMCs, taken 15 days after the yellow fever booster vaccination. The sequence was collected from a man aged 18 to 29 who received the YFV17D yellow fever vaccine. CDR3 DNA: TGTGCCAGCAGTCTACTTTCCTCAGGAGCTTTCTTT. It yields the protein CASSLLSSGAFF. The whole variable domain, filled in from reference TRBV7-9 and TRBJ1-1, reads DTGVSQNPRHKITKRGQNVTFRCDPISEHNRLYWYRQTLGQGPEFLTYFQNEAQLEKSRLLSDRFSAERPKGSFSTLEIQRTEQGDSAMYLCASSLLSSGAFFGQGTRLTVV.